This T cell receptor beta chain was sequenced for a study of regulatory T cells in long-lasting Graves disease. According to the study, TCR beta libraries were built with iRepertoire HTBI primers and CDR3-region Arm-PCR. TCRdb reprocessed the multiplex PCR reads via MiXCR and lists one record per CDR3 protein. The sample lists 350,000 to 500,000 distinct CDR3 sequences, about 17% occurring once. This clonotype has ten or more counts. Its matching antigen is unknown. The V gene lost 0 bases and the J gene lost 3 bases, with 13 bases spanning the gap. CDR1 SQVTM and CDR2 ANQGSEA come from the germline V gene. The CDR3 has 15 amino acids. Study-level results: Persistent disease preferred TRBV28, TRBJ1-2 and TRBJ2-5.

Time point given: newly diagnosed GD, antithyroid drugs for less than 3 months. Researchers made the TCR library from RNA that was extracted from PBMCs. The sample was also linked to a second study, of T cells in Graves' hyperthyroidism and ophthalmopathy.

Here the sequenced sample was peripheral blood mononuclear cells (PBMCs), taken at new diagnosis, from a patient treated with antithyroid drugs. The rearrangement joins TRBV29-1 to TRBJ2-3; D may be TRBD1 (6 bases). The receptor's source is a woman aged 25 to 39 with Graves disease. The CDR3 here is CSVEEQGYPTDTQYF. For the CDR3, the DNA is TGCAGCGTTGAAGAACAGGGTTATCCTACAGATACGCAGTATTTT.